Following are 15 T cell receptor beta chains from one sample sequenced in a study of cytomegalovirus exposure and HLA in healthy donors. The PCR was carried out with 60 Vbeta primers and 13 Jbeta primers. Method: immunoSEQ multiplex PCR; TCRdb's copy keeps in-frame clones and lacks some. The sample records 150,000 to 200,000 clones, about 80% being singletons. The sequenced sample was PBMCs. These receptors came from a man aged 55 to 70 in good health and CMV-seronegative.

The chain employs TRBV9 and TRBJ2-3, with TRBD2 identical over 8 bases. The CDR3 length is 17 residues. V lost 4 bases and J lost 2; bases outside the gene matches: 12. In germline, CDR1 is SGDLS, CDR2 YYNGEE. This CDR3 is CASSIPKAGGNTDTQYF. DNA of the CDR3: TGTGCCAGCAGCATCCCTAAGGCGGGGGGAAACACAGATACGCAGTATTTT.

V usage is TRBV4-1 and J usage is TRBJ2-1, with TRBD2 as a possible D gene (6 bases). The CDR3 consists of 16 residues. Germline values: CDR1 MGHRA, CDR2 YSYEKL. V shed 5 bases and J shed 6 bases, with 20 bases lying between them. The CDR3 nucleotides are TGCGCCAGCAGCAAAGGTCCAACGGGGGTGTTCAATGAGCAGTTCTTC. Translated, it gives CASSKGPTGVFNEQFF.

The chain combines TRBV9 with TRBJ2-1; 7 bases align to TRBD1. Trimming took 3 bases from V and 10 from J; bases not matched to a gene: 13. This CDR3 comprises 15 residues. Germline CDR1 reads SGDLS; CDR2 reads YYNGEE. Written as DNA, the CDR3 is TGTGCCAGCAGCGGCTACGGAAGAACAGGGGACGAGCAGTTCTTC. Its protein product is CASSGYGRTGDEQFF. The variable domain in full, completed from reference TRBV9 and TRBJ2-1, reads DSGVTQTPKHLITATGQRVTLRCSPRSGDLSVYWYQQSLDQGLQFLIQYYNGEERAKGNILERFSAQQFPDLHSELNLSSLELGDSALYFCASSGYGRTGDEQFFGPGTRLTVL.

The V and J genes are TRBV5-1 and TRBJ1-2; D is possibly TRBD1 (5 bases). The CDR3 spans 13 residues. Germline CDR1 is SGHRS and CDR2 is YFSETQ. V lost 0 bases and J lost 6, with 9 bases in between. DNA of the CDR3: TGCGCCAGCAGCTTGGCATCGGGGGATGGCTACACCTTC. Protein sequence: CASSLASGDGYTF.

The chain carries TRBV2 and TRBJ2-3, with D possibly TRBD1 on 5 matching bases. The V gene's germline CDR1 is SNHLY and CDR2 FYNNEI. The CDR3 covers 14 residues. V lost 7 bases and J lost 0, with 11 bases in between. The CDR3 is CASTITGSTDTQYF. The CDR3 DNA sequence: TGTGCCAGCACAATAACAGGTAGCACAGATACGCAGTATTTT.

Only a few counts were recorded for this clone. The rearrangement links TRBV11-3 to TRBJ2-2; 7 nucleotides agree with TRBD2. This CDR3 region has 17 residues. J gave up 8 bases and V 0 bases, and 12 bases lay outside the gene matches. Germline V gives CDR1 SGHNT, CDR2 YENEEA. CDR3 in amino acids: CASSLDPGSGRWGELFF. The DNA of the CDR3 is TGTGCCAGCAGCTTAGATCCGGGTAGCGGGCGTTGGGGGGAGCTGTTTTTT.

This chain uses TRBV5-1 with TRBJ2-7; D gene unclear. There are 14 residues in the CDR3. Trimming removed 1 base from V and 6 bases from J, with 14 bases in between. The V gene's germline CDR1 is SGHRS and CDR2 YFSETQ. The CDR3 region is CASSLKLGTLEQYF. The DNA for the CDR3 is TGCGCCAGCAGCTTGAAATTGGGCACCCTCGAGCAGTACTTC.

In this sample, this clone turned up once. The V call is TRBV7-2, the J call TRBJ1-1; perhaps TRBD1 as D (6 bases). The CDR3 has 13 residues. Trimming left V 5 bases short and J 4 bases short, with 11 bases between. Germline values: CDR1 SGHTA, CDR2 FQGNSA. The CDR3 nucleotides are TGTGCCAGCAGCCCGGAAGGGGGCACTGAAGCTTTCTTT. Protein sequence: CASSPEGGTEAFF.

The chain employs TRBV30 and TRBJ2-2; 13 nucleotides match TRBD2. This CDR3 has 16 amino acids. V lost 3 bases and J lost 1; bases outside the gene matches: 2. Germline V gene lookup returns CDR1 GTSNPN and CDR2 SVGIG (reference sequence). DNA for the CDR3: TGTGCCTGGAGGGGACTAGCGGGATTGAACACCGGGGAGCTGTTTTTT. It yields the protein CAWRGLAGLNTGELFF.

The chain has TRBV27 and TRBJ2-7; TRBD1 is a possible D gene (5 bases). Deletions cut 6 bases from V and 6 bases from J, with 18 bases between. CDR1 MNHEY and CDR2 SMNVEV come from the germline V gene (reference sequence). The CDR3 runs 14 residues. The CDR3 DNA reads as TGTGCCAGCAGAACCACTCAGGGAACGGGCGAGCAGTACTTC. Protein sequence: CASRTTQGTGEQYF.

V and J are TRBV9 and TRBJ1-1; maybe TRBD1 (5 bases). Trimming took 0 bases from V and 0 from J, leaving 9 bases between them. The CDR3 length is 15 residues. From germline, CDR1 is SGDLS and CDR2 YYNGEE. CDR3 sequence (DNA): TGTGCCAGCAGCGTAGGACAGAAACTGAACACTGAAGCTTTCTTT. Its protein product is CASSVGQKLNTEAFF.

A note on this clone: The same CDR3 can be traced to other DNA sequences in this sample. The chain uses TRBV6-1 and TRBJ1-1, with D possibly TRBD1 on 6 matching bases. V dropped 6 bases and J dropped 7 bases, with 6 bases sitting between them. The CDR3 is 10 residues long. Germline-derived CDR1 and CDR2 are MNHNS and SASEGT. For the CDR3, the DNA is TGTGCCAGCAGGGACAGTGAAGCTTTCTTT. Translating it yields CASRDSEAFF.

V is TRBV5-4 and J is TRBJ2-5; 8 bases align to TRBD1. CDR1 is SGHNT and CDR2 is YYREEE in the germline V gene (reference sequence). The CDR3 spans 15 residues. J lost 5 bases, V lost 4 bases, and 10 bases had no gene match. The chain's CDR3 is CASSRLSDRDETQYF. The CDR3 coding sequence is TGTGCCAGCAGCCGTTTATCGGACAGGGACGAGACCCAGTACTTC.

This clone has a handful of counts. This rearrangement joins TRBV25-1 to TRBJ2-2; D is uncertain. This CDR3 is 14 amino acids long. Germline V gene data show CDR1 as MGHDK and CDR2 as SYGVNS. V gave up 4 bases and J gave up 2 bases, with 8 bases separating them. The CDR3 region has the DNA TGTGCCAGCAGTGTCATGACAAACACCGGGGAGCTGTTTTTT. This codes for CASSVMTNTGELFF. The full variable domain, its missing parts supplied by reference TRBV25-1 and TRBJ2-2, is EADIYQTPRYLVIGTGKKITLECSQTMGHDKMYWYQQDPGMELHLIHYSYGVNSTEKGDLSSESTVSRIRTEHFPLTLESARPSHTSQYLCASSVMTNTGELFFGEGSRLTVL.

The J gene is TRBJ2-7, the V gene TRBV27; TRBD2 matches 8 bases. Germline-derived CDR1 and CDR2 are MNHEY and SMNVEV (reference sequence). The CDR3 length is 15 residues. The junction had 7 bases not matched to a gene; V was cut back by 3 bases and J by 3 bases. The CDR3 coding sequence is TGTGCCAGCAGTTTGTCCACGGGGGGGGGCTACGAGCAGTACTTC. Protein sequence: CASSLSTGGGYEQYF.